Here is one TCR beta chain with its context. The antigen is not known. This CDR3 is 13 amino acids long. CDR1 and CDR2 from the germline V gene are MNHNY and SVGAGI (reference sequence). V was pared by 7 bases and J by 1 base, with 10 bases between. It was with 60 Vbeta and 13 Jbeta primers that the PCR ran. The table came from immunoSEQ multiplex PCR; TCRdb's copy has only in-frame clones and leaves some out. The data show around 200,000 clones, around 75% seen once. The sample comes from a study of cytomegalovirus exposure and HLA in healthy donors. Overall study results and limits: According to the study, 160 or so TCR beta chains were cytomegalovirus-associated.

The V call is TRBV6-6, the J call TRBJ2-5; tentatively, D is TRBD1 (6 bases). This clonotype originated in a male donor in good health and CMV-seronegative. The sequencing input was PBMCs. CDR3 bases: TGTGCCAGCATCCCGACAGGCCAAGAGACCCAGTACTTC. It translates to CASIPTGQETQYF.